This T cell receptor (beta chain) was captured by sequencing in a study of cytomegalovirus exposure and HLA in healthy donors. Comments on this clone: Its antigen is still unknown.

Trimming pared 2 bases from V and 0 bases from J, leaving 11 bases between. CDR1 and CDR2 (germline): SGHRS, YFSETQ. The CDR3 is made up of 15 amino acids. Study results and caveats: The study listed 150 to 200 cytomegalovirus-associated TCR beta chains. In a later analysis, first-cohort TCR clusters were found to tend to co-occur in the 100 to 150 validation repertoires. Specificity for CMV antigens was confirmed in vitro for a few of the CMV-associated chains.

Assay used: immunoSEQ multiplex PCR; TCRdb lists only in-frame clones, some missing. The table records approximately 44,000 clones, 88% of them present only once. Sequenced input: PBMCs. The sequence was collected from a woman aged 25 to 39 in good health and CMV-seronegative. The chain couples TRBV5-1 to TRBJ1-1; the D gene is possibly TRBD1 (6 bases). CDR3 loop: CASSFRTELNTEAFF. CDR3 in DNA: TGCGCCAGCAGCTTCAGGACAGAGTTGAACACTGAAGCTTTCTTT.